This TCR beta chain stems from a study of T cells in Graves' hyperthyroidism and ophthalmopathy. Across the whole study: Blood from the periphery was taken at initial diagnosis, before any treatment.

Graves' hyperthyroidism was deemed stable given no ophthalmopathy progression within 18 months. Each patient was aged 18 to 65 and had newly diagnosed hyperthyroidism of under 2 months' duration. Uncontrolled infection, other autoimmune disease, pregnancy or lactation led to exclusion. Researchers amplified the TCR beta CDR3 regions from RNA transcripts. TCR CDR3 regions were first amplified by RT-PCR with HTBI primers. One entry per CDR3 protein, called by TCRdb with MiXCR from the multiplex PCR reads. Here the sample spans hundreds of thousands of distinct CDR3 sequences, less than 15% being singletons. The CDR3 loop spans 14 amino acids. The ends were cut back, 3 bases at V and 7 bases at J, with 15 bases in the middle.

The sequence was obtained from a woman in her late teens or twenties with Graves' hyperthyroidism. Sample: blood. This chain links TRBV12-3 or TRBV12-4 with TRBJ1-2, with TRBD1 as a possible D gene (5 bases). CDR3 protein: CASSLVGRSRGYTF. The CDR3 coding sequence is TGTGCCAGCAGTTTGGTGGGACGGAGTCGTGGCTACACCTTC.